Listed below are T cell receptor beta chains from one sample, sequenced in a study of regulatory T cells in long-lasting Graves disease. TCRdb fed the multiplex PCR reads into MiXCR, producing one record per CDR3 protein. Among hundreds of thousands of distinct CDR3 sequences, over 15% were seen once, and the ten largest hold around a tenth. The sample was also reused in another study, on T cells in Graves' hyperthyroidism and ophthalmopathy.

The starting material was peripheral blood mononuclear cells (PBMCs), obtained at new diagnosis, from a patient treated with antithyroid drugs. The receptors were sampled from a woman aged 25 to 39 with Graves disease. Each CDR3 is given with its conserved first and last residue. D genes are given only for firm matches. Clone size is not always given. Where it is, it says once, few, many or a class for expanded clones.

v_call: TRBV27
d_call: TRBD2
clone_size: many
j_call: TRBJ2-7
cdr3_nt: TGTGCCAGCAGTCCCTGGACTAGCGGGAGTAAGCTCGAGCAGTACTTC
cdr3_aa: CASSPWTSGSKLEQYF

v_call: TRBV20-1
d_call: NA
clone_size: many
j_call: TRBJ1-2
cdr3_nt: TGCAGTGCATCAACATTTCGTATTAACTATGGCTACACCTTC
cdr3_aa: CSASTFRINYGYTF

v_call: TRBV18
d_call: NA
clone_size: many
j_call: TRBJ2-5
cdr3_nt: TGTGCCAGCTCACCAACGTCAGGGTCTGATGGGACCCAGTACTTC
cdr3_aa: CASSPTSGSDGTQYF

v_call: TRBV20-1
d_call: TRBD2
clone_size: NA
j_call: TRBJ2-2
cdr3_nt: TGCAGTGCTGTACCCCTCCCAGCGGGAGCCCTCACCGGGGAGCTGTTTTTT
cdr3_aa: CSAVPLPAGALTGELFF

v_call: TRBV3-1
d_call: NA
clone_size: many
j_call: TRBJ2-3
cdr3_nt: TGTGCCAGCAGCCAGAATTGGGGTAACACAGATACGCAGTATTTT
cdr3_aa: CASSQNWGNTDTQYF

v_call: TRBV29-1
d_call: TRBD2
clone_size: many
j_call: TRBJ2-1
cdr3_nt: TGCAGCGTTGAAGGCGAGGGCGGGAGAGCGTACAATGAGCAGTTCTTC
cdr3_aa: CSVEGEGGRAYNEQFF

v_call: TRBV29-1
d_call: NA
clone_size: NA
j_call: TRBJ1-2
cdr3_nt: TGCAGCGTTGTCGGCCTAATGGGCTATGGCTACACCTTC
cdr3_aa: CSVVGLMGYGYTF

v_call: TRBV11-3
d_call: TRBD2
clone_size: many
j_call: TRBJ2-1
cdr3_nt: TGTGCCAGCAGCTTAGGGGGCCAGCGGGAGGGCGGGGAGCAGTTCTTC
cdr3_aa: CASSLGGQREGGEQFF

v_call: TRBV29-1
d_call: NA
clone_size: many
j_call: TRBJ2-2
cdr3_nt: TGCAGCGCTCTCACCGGGGAGCTGTTTTTT
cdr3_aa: CSALTGELFF

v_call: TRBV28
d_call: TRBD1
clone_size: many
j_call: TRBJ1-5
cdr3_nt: TGTGCCACGAGACCGGGACAGCGCAATCAGCCCCAGCATTTT
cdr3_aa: CATRPGQRNQPQHF

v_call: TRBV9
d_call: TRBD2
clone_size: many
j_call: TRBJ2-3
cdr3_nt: TGTGCCAGCAGCGGGGGGGGGGATGGAGCAGATACGCAGTATTTT
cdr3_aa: CASSGGGDGADTQYF

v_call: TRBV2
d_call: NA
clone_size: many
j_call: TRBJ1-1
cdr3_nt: TGTGCCAGCAGACCTCACAAAGGTGGGGTGGCGGAAGCTTTCTTT
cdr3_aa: CASRPHKGGVAEAFF

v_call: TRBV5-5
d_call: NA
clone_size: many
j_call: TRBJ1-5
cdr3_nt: TGTGCCAGCAGCTTGTTGACAGGACAGCCCCAGCATTTT
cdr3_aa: CASSLLTGQPQHF

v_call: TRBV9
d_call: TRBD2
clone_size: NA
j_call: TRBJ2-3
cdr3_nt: TGTGCCAGCAGCGTAGTAGCCAGCGGGAGGGCAGATACGCAGTATTTT
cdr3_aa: CASSVVASGRADTQYF

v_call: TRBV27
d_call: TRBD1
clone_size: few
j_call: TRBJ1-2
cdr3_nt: TGTGCCACCGCGGATGGAGGTCGGACAGGGAGGAACTATGGCTACACCTTC
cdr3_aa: CATADGGRTGRNYGYTF

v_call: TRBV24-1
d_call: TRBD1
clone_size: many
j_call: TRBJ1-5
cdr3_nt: TGTGCCACCAGTGATAACGGTGACAGGGGACGTGATCAGCCCCAGCATTTT
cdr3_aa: CATSDNGDRGRDQPQHF

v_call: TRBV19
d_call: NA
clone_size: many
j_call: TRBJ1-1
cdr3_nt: TGTGCCAGTAGTATAGGGATAAGCTTTGGCACTGAAGCTTTCTTT
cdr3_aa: CASSIGISFGTEAFF

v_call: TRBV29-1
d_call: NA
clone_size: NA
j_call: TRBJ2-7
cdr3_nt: TGCAGCGTTCAGACAGGAGGGGTCGGCGAGCAGTACTTC
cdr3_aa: CSVQTGGVGEQYF

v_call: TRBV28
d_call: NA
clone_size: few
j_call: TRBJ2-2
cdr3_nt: TGTACCAGCAGTATATACCGGGACACCGGGGAGCTGTTTTTT
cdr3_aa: CTSSIYRDTGELFF

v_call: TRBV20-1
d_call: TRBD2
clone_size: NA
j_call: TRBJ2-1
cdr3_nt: TGCAGTGCTTCTAGCGGGATGCCCTACAATGAGCAGTTCTTC
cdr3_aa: CSASSGMPYNEQFF

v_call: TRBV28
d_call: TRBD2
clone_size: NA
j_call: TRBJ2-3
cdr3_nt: TGTGCCAGCAGTTTATTTGTGACTAGCGGGAGGATCGGCACAGATACGCAGTATTTT
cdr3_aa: CASSLFVTSGRIGTDTQYF

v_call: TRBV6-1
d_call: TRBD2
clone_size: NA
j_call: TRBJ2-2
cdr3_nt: TGTGCCAGCAGTAGGGGGACTAGCGGGAGACTAGGGGAGCTGTTTTTT
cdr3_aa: CASSRGTSGRLGELFF

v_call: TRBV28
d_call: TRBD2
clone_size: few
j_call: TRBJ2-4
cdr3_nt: TGTGCCAGCAGTTCGCTAGCGGGAAGAGCCAAAAACATTCAGTACTTC
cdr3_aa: CASSSLAGRAKNIQYF

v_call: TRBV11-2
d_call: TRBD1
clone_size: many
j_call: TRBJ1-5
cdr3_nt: TGTGCCAGCAGCTTAGGTCGCGGACAGGGAAAACTGCCCCAGCATTTT
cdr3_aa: CASSLGRGQGKLPQHF

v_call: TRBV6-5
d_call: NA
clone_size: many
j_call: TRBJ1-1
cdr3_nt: TGTGCCAGCAGTTACATAGCGAACACTGAAGCTTTCTTT
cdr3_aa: CASSYIANTEAFF

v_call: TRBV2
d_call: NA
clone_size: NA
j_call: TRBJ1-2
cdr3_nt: TGTGCCAGCAGTGTTGTCGACAGAGAAAGGGCATTC
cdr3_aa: CASSVVDRERAF

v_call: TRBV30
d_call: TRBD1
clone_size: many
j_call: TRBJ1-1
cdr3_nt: TGTGCCTGGAGTTGGACAGGTGAAGCTTTCTTT
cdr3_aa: CAWSWTGEAFF

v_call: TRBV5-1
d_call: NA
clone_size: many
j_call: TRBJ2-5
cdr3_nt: TGCGCCAGCCAGAAGACTAATCAAGAGACCCAGTACTTC
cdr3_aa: CASQKTNQETQYF

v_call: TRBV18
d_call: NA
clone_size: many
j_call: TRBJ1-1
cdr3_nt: TGTGCCAGCTCACCATTCGAAGGGTTGGAAGACACTGAAGCTTTCTTT
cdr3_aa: CASSPFEGLEDTEAFF

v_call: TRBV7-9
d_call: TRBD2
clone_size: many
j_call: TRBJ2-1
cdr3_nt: TGTGCCAGCAGCCCAAGACTAGCTCTGAGCTCCTACAATGAGCAGTTCTTC
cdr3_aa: CASSPRLALSSYNEQFF

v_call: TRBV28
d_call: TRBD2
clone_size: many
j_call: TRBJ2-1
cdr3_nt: TGTGCCAGCAGCCCAGATTTCAGCGGGACTCACAATGAGCAGTTCTTC
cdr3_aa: CASSPDFSGTHNEQFF

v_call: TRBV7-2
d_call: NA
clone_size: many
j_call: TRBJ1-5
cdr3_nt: TGTGCCAGCAGCTTAGCCCAAAACAATCAGCCCCAGCATTTT
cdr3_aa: CASSLAQNNQPQHF

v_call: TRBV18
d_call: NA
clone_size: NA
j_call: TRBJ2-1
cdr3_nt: TGTGCCAGCTCACCACCGGAGAGAGATGTTGAGTTCTTC
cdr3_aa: CASSPPERDVEFF

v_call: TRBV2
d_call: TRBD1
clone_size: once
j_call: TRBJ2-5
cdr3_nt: TGTGCCAGCAGTTTATCCGGGACAGGGGAGAAGACCCAGTACTTC
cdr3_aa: CASSLSGTGEKTQYF

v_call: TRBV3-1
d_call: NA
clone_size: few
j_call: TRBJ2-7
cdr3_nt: TGTGCCAGCAGCCAAGAGGCTAGCGTTGGGGAGCAGTACTTC
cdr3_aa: CASSQEASVGEQYF